This T cell receptor beta chain emerged from a study of CD8 T cells in Susac syndrome. Overall study results and limits: TCR sequencing and HLA analysis covered a relatively small number of individuals.

TCR beta sequencing covered blood CD8+ and CD4+ T cells. Through negative isolation, CD4+ and CD8+ T cells were obtained, while TEMRA cells were enriched using FACS. When the RNA was reverse transcribed, random hexamers were used with an input of roughly 0.5 to 1 ug. TCR beta CDR3 was amplified by immunoSEQ multiplex PCR. This amplification extended across 54 Vbeta and 13 Jbeta segments. TCRdb processed the immunoSEQ multiplex PCR reads anew with MiXCR; each CDR3 protein has one entry. Of 77,000 or so distinct CDR3 sequences listed, about 95% are singletons. Comment on this clonotype: The antigen is undetermined.

CDR1 and CDR2 (germline): SGHRS, YFSETQ. V lost 3 bases to trimming and J lost 7 bases, with 23 bases between them. This CDR3 contains 16 residues. V is TRBV5-1 and J is TRBJ2-7, with a weak D call TRBD2 (5 bases). The clonotype comes from a human donor with multiple sclerosis. Material for sequencing was CD8+ T cells from PBMCs. CDR3 loop: CASSSSREDGEREQYF. The CDR3 DNA reads as TGCGCCAGCAGCTCGTCTAGAGAGGATGGTGAGCGGGAGCAGTACTTC.